This T cell receptor (beta chain) appears in the sequencing data of a study of vaccination and CD4 T cells after COVID-19. Treatment in this sample: approximately 10-day PBMC culture with coronavirus spike peptide pools or control peptides (ViraFEST assay). The Oncomine TCR Beta short-read assay sequenced DNA from cultured CD4+ T cells. TCRdb ran MiXCR on the PCR reads and lists one entry per CDR3 protein. In the table there are 9,500 to 15,000 distinct CDR3 sequences, more than 45% of which are singletons. As to this clonotype: Antigen: not known.

This CDR3 comprises 14 residues. Germline V lookup: CDR1 MNHEY, CDR2 SVGAGI. The V and J ends lost 4 bases and 2 bases respectively, with 11 bases between them. Sample: CD4+ T cells from blood, cultured in vitro. The TCR originated in a human donor who had recovered from COVID-19. The V call is TRBV6-5, the J call TRBJ1-2, with D perhaps matching TRBD1 (6 bases). DNA of the CDR3: TGTGCCAGCAGTTCCAGACAGGACAACTATGGCTACACCTTC. Translating gives CASSSRQDNYGYTF.